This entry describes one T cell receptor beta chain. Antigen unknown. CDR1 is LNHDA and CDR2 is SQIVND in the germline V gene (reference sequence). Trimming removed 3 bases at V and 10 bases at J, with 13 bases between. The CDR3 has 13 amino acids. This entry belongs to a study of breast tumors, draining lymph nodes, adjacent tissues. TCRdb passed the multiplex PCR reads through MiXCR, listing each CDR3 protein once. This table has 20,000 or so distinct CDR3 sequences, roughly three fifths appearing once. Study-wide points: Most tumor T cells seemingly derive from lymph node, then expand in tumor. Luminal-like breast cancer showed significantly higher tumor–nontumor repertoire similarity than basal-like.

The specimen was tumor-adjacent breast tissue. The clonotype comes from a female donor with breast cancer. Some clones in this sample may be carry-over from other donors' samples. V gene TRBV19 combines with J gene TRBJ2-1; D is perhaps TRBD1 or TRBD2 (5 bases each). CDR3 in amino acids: CASSMSAEGEQFF. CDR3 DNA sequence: TGTGCCAGTAGTATGTCAGCCGAGGGGGAGCAGTTCTTC.